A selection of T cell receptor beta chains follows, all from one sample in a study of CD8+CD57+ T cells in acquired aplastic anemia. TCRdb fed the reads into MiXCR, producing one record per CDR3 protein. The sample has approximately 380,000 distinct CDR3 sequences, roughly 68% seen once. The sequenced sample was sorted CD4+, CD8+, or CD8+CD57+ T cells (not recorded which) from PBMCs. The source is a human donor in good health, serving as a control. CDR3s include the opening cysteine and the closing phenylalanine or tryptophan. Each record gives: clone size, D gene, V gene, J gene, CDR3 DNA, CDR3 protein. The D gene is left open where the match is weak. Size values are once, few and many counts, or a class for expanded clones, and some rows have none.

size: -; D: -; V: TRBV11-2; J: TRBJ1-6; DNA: TGTGCCAGCAGCTCCGAGAACGGGCGGCGTTCACCCCTCCACTTT; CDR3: CASSSENGRRSPLHF
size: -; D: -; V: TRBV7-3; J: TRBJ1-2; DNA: TGTGCTAGCAGCTTAACGGCCCAAGAGACTCAGTACTTCTTC; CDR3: CASSLTAQETQYFF
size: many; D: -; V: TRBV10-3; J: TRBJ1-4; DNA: TGTGCCACCTCGGGTGCAACTAATGAAAAACTGTTTTTT; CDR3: CATSGATNEKLFF
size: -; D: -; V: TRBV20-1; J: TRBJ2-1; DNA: TGCAGTGCTTCCCAGGGTAATGAGCAGTTCTTC; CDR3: CSASQGNEQFF
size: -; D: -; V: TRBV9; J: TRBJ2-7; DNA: TGTGCCAGCAGCACAAGAGCGGCAGGGGCGTCCGAGCAGTACTTC; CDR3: CASSTRAAGASEQYF
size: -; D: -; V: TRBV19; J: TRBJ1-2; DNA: TGTGCCAGTAGTATCTTAAGAGGGAACTATGGCTACACCTTC; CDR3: CASSILRGNYGYTF
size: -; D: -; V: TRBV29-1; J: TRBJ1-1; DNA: TGCAGCGTTTCCGTAGCTCACACTGAAGCTTTCTTT; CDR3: CSVSVAHTEAFF
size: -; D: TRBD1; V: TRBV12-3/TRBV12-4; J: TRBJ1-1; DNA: TGTGCCAGCAGTTCTCAAATCAGGGGGACTGAAGCTTTCTTT; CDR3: CASSSQIRGTEAFF
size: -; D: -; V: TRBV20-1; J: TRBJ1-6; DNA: TGCAGTGCTACTTATGCGGGGTCTAGCAATAATTCACCCCTCCACTTT; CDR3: CSATYAGSSNNSPLHF
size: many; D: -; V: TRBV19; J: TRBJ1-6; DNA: TGTGCCAGTAGTATGGACAGTCCGGGCTCCTATAATTCACCCCTCCACTTT; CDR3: CASSMDSPGSYNSPLHF
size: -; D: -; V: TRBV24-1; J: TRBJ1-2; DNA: TGTGCCACCAGTGCGGGCACCTTCTATGGCTACACCTTC; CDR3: CATSAGTFYGYTF
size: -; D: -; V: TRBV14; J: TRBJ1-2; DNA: TGTGCCAGCAGCACCCGGACAGATAACTATGACTTTACCTTC; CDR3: CASSTRTDNYDFTF
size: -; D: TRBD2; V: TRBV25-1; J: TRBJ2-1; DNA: TGTGCCAGCAGTTTTAAGGCTAGCGGGGGGGCGTGGGGATACAATGAGCAGTTCTTC; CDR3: CASSFKASGGAWGYNEQFF
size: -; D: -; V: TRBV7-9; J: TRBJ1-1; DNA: TGTGCCAGCAGCATACAGGCCAACGAGGCGTACTTC; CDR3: CASSIQANEAYF
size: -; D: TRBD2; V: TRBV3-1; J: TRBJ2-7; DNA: TGTGCCAGCAGAGCTAGCGGGAGCTACGAGCAGTACTTC; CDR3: CASRASGSYEQYF
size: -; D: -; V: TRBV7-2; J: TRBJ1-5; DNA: TGTGCCAGCAGCGGTAAGGGCGGTGAGCCGCAGCATTTC; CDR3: CASSGKGGEPQHF
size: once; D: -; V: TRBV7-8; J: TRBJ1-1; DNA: TGTGCCAGCAGTTTAGGTGCAAGGTATATGACCCCTGAAGCTTTCTTT; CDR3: CASSLGARYMTPEAFF
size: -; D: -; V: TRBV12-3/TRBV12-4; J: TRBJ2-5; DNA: TGTGCCAGCACGGGGGTTGGGCTTGAGGAGACCCAGTGCTTC; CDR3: CASTGVGLEETQCF
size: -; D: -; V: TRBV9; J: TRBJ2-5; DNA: TGTGCCAGCAGCGTTACGGCGGGTCAGGTAGACGAGACCCAGTACTTC; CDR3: CASSVTAGQVDETQYF
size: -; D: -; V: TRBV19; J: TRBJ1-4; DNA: TGTGCCAGTAGTGCGAGTGGGGGGCGCTTTGGAAAACTGTTTTTT; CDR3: CASSASGGRFGKLFF
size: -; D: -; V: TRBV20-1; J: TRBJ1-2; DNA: TGCAGTGCTGGGCAAGCAGCGATGAATGGCTACACCTTC; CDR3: CSAGQAAMNGYTF
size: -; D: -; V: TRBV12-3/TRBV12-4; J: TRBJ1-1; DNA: TGTGCCAGCAGTTTGGGCGTCATGAACACTGAAGCTTTCTTT; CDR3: CASSLGVMNTEAFF
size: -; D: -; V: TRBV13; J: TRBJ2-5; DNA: TGTGCCAGCAGTCAGGACGTAGAAGAGACCCAGTACTTC; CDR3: CASSQDVEETQYF
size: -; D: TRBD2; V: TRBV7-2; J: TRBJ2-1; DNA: TGTGCCGGCAGCTTAGGCCGCGGGGGGGATGAGCAGCTCTTC; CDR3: CAGSLGRGGDEQLF
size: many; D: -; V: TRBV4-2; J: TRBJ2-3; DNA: TGTGCCAGCAGCCGCGGGGCCACCACTACCGCAGATACGCAGTATTTT; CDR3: CASSRGATTTADTQYF
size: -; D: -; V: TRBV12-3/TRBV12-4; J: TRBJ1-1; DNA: TGTGCCAGCAGTATAGCGCAAGGGACTGAAGCTTTCTTT; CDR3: CASSIAQGTEAFF
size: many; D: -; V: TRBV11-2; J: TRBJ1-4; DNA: TGTGCCAGCAGCTTAGAAGGCAGCCGTAATGAAAAACTGTTTTTT; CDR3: CASSLEGSRNEKLFF